The sequence of this T cell receptor (beta chain) was determined in a study of technical replicates of blood from several donors (dated by TCRdb to between 2016 and 2019). Libraries came from the immunoSEQ multiplex PCR assay. TCRdb provides this immuneACCESS table in a form limited to in-frame rearrangements. Some clones are lacking; in checked studies, under half of them reflect an unresolved V gene, and why the rest are absent is not known. Within this sample are tens of thousands of clones, with roughly 92% of them counted one time only. The ten biggest clones cover 0.3% to 0.5% of the sample. V lost 2 bases and J lost 3 bases, and the count of bases not matched to a germline gene is 9. The cysteine opens and the phenylalanine closes a CDR3 of 16 amino acids. CDR3 DNA is the only sequence kept; it has 48 bases, read in frame from the first base. As encoded in the germline V gene (reference sequence), CDR1 is GTSNPN while CDR2 is SVGIG.

As to this clone: It has no known antigen specificity. Base qualities are not at hand, and no much larger clone is one base apart.

Sequenced material: T cells isolated from PBMCs. The rearrangement combines TRBV30 with TRBJ2-7, with 11 central nucleotides matching TRBD2. This receptor was obtained from a human donor in good health. The nucleotide sequence reads TGTGCCTGGAGTTCCACAGGTAGCGGGAGGGACTACGAGCAGTACTTC. This encodes CAWSSTGSGRDYEQYF.